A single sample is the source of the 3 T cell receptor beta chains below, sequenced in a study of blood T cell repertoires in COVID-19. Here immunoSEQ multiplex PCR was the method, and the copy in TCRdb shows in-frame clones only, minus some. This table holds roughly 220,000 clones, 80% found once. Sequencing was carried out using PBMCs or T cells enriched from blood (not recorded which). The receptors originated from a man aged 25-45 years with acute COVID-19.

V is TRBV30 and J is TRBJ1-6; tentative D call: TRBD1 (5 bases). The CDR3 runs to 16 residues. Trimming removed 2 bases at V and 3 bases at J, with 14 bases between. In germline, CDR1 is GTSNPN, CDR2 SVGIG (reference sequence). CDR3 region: CAWSPGVRFYNSPLHF. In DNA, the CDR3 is TGTGCCTGGAGTCCGGGGGTGAGGTTCTATAATTCACCCCTCCACTTT.

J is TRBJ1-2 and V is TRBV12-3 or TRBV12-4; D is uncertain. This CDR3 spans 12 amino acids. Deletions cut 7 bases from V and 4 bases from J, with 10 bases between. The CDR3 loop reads CASTVSSYGYTF. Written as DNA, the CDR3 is TGTGCCAGCACCGTGTCGAGCTATGGCTACACCTTC.

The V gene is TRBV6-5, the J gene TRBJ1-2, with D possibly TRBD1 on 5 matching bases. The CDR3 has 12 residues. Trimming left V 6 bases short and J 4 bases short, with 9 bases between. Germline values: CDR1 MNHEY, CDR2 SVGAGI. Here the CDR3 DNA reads TGTGCCAGCAGCCAGGGTCCCTATGGCTACACCTTC. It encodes CASSQGPYGYTF.